The clone carrying this TCR beta chain was seen ten or more times. Its antigen is as yet unknown. Only healthy Caucasians were enrolled as donors. In TCRdb, the 5' RACE reads were re-called with MiXCR into one record per CDR3 protein. The repertoire holds 350,000 or so distinct CDR3 sequences, with roughly an eighth as singletons. The data originate from a study of identical twins. Trimming shortened V by 3 bases and J by 7 bases, and 9 bases separated the two germline ends. The CDR3 length is 13 residues. Study-wide findings and caveats: Cord blood beta clonotypes present at high abundance carried fewer insertions; no such pattern appeared in memory repertoires.

The sample also formed part of further work on yellow fever vaccine responses in identical twins.

This sequence originates from a woman younger than 35 in good health. The J gene is TRBJ2-2, the V gene TRBV12-3 or TRBV12-4; D is possibly TRBD1 or TRBD2 (6 bases each). The sequenced material came from CD8+ T cells sorted from blood. CDR3 protein: CASSLGGVGELFF. CDR3 coding DNA: TGTGCCAGCAGTTTGGGGGGCGTCGGGGAGCTGTTTTTT.